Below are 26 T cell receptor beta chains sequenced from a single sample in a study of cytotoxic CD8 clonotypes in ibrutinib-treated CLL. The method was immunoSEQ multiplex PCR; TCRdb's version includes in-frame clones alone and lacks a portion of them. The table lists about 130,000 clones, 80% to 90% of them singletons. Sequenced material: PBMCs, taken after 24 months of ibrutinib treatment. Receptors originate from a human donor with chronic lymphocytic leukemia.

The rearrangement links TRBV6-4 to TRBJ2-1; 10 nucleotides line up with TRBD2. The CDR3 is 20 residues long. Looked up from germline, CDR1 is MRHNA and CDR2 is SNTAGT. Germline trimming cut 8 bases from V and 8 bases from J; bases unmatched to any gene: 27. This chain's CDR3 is CASLPRASGGPTLRPDEQFF. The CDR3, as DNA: TGTGCCAGCCTGCCCAGAGCTAGCGGGGGCCCTACACTTCGCCCGGATGAGCAGTTCTTC.

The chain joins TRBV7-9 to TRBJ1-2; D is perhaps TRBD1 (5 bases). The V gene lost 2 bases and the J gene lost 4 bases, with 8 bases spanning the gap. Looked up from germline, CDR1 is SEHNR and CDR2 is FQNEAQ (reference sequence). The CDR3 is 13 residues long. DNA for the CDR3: TGTGCCAGCAGCTTAACGAGGGGCTATGGCTACACCTTC. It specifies CASSLTRGYGYTF.

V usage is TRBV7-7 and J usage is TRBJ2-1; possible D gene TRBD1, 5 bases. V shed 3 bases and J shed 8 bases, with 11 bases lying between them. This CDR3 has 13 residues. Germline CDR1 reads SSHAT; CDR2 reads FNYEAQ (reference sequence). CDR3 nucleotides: TGTGCCAGCAGCTTGGGCAGGGCATATGAGCAGTTCTTC. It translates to CASSLGRAYEQFF.

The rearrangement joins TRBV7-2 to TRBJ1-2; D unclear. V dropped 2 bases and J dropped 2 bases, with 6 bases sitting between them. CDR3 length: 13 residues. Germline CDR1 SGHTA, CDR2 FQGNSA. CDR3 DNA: TGTGCCAGCAGCTTAAGGAAGAACTATGGCTACACCTTC. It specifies CASSLRKNYGYTF.

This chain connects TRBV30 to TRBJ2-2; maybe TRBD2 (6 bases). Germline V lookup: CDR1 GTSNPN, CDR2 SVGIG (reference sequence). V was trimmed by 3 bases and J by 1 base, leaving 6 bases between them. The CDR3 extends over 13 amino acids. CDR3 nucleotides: TGTGCCTGGAGCGGGGGGAACACCGGGGAGCTGTTTTTT. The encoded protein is CAWSGGNTGELFF.

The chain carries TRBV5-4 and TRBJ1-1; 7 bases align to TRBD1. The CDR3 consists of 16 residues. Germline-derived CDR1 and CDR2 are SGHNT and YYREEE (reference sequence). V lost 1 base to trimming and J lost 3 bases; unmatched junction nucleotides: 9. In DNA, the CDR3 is TGTGCCAGCAGCTTGATTCGAGGGGGCCGATACACTGAAGCTTTCTTT. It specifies CASSLIRGGRYTEAFF.

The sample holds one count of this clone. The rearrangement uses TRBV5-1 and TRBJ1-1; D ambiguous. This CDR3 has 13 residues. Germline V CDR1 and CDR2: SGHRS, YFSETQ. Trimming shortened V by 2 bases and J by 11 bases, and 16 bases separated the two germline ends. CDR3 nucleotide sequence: TGCGCCAGCAGCTTCGGCCCACCAAGCGGGGCTTTCTTT. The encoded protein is CASSFGPPSGAFF.

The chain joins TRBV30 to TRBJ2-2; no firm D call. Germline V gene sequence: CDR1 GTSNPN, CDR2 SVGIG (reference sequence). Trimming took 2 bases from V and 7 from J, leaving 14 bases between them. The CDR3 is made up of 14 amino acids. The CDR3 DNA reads TGTGCCTGGAGTAATTTGCGTTCTGGCGGGGAGCTGTTTTTT. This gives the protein CAWSNLRSGGELFF. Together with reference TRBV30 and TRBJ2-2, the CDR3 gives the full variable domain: SQTIHQWPATLVQPVGSPLSLECTVEGTSNPNLYWYRQAAGRGLQLLFYSVGIGQISSEVPQNLSASRPQDRQFILSSKKLLLSDSGFYLCAWSNLRSGGELFFGEGSRLTVL.

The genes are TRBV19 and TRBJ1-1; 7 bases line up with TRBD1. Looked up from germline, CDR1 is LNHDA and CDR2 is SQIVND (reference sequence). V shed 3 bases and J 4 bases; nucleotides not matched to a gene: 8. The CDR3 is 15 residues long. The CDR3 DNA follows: TGTGCCAGTAGTATTAGGAGGGGGCAGGGCACTGAAGCTTTCTTT. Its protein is CASSIRRGQGTEAFF. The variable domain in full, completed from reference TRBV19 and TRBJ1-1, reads DGGITQSPKYLFRKEGQNVTLSCEQNLNHDAMYWYRQDPGQGLRLIYYSQIVNDFQKGDIAEGYSVSREKKESFPLTVTSAQKNPTAFYLCASSIRRGQGTEAFFGQGTRLTVV.

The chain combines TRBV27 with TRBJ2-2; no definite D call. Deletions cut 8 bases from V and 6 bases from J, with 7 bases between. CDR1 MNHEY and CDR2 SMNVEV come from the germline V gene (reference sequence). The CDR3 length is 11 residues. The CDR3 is CASRGAGELFF. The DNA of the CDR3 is TGTGCCAGCCGCGGAGCCGGGGAGCTGTTTTTT.

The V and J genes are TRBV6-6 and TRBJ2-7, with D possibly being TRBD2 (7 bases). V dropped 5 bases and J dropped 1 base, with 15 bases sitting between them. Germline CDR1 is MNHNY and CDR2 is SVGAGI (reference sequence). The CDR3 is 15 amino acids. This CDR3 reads CASSGRGAGSYEQYF. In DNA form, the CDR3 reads TGTGCCAGCAGTGGCCGGGGGGCAGGGTCCTACGAGCAGTACTTC.

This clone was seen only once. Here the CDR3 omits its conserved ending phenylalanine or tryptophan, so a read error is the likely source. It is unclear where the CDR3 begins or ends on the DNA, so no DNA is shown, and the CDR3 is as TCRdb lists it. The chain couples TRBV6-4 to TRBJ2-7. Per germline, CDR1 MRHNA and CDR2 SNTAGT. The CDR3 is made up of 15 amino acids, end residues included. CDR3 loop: CASSDAERNREALIL.

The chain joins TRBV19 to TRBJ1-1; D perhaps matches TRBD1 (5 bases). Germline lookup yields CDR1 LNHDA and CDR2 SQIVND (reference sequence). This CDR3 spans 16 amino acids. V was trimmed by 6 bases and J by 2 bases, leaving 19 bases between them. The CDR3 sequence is CASSPLGRGLNTEAFF. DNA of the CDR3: TGTGCCAGTAGCCCGCTGGGGAGGGGCCTCAACACTGAAGCTTTCTTT.

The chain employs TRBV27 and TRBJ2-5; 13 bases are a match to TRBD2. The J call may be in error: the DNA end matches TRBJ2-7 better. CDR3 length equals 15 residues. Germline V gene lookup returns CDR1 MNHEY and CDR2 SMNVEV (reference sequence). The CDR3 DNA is TGTGCCAGCAGTTTCACTAGCGGGGGGGCCTACGAGCAGTACTTC. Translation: CASSFTSGGAYEQYF.

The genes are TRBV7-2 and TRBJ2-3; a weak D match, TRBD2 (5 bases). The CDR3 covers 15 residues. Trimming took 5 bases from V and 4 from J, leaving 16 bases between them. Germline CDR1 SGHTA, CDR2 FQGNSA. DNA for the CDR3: TGTGCCAGCAGCCAACCGGCCAGCGGCGCAGATACGCAGTATTTT. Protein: CASSQPASGADTQYF. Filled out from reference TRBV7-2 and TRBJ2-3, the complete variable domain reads GAGVSQSPSNKVTEKGKDVELRCDPISGHTALYWYRQSLGQGLEFLIYFQGNSAPDKSGLPSDRFSAERTGGSVSTLTIQRTQQEDSAVYLCASSQPASGADTQYFGPGTRLTVL.

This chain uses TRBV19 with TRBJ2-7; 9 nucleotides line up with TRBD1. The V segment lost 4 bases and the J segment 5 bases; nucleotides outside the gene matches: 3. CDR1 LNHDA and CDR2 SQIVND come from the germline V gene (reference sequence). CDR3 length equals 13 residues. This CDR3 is CASSRDRADEQYF. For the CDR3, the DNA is TGTGCCAGTAGTAGGGACAGGGCCGACGAGCAGTACTTC.

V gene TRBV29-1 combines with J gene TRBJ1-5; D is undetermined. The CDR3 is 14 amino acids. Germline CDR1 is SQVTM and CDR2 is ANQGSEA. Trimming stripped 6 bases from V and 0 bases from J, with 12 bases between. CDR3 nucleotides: TGCAGCGTCGAGGAAAGTAATAGCAATCAGCCCCAGCATTTT. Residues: CSVEESNSNQPQHF.

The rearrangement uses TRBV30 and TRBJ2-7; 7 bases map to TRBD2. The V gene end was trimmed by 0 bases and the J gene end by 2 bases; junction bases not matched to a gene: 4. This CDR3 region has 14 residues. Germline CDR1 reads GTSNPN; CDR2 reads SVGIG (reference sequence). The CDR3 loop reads CAWSVPGTTYEQYF. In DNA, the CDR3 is TGTGCCTGGAGTGTACCCGGGACTACCTACGAGCAGTACTTC.

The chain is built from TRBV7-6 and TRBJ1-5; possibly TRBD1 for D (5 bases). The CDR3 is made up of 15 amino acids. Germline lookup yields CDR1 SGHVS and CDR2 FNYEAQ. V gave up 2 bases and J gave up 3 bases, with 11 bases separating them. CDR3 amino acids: CASSLRRGVNQPQHF. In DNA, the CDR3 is TGTGCCAGCAGCTTACGGCGGGGCGTCAATCAGCCCCAGCATTTT.

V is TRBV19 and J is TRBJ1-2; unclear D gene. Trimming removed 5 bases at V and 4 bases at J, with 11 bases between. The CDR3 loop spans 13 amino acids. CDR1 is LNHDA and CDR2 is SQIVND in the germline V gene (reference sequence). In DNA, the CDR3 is TGTGCCAGTAGTGGGAGAGTTTCCTATGGCTACACCTTC. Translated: CASSGRVSYGYTF.

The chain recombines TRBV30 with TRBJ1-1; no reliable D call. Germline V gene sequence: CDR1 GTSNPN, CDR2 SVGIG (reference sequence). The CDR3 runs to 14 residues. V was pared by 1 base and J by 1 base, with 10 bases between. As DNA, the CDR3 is TGTGCCTGGAGTGCAGGAGGTGGGAACACTGAAGCTTTCTTT. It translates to CAWSAGGGNTEAFF.

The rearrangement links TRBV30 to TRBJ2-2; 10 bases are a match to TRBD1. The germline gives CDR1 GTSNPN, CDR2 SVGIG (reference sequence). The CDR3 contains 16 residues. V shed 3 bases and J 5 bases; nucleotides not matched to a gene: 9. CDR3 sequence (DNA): TGTGCCTGGAGCAAACCCGGGACAGGGGATACCGGGGAGCTGTTTTTT. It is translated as CAWSKPGTGDTGELFF. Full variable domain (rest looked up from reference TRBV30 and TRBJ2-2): SQTIHQWPATLVQPVGSPLSLECTVEGTSNPNLYWYRQAAGRGLQLLFYSVGIGQISSEVPQNLSASRPQDRQFILSSKKLLLSDSGFYLCAWSKPGTGDTGELFFGEGSRLTVL.

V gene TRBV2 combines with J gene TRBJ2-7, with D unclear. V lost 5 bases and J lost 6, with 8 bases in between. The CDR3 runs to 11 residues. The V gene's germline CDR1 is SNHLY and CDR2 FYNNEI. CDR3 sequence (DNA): TGTGCCAGCAGTCGCGGCGCCGAGCAGTACTTC. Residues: CASSRGAEQYF.

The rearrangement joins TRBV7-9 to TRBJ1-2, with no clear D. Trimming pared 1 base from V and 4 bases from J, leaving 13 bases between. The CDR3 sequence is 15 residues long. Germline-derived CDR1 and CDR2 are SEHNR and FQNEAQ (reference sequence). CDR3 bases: TGTGCCAGCAGCTTAGTTGGGGAGACGAGCTATGGCTACACCTTC. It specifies CASSLVGETSYGYTF. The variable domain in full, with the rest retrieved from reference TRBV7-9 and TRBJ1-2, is DTGVSQNPRHKITKRGQNVTFRCDPISEHNRLYWYRQTLGQGPEFLTYFQNEAQLEKSRLLSDRFSAERPKGSFSTLEIQRTEQGDSAMYLCASSLVGETSYGYTFGSGTRLTVV.

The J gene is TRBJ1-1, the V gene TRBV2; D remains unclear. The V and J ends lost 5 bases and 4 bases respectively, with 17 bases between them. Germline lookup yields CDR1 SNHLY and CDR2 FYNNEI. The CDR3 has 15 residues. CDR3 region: CASSFGTQRRTEAFF. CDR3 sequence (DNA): TGTGCCAGCAGTTTCGGAACTCAACGGCGCACTGAAGCTTTCTTT.

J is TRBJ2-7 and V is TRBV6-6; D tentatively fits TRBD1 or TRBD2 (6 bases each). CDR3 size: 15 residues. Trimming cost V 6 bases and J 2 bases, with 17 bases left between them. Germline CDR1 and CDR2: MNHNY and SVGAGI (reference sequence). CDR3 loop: CASRERRGPTYEQYF. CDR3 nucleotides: TGTGCCAGCAGAGAGCGACGGGGGCCGACCTACGAGCAGTACTTC.